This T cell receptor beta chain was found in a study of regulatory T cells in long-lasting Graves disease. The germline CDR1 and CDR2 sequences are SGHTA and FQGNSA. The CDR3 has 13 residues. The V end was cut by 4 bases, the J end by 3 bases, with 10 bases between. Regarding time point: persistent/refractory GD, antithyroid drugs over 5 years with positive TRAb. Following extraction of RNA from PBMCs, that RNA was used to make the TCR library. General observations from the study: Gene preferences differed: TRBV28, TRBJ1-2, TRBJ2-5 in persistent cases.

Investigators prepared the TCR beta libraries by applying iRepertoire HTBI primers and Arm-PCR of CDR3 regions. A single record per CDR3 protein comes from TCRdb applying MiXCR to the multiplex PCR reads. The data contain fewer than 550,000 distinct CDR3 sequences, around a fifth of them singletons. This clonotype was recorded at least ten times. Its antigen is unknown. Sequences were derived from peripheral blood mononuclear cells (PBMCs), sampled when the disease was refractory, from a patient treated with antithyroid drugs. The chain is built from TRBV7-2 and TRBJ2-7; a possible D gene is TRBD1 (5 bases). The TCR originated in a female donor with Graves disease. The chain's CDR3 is CASSSAGHYEQYF. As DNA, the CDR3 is TGTGCCAGCAGCTCGGCAGGGCACTACGAGCAGTACTTC. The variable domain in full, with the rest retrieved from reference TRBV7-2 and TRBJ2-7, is GAGVSQSPSNKVTEKGKDVELRCDPISGHTALYWYRQSLGQGLEFLIYFQGNSAPDKSGLPSDRFSAERTGGSVSTLTIQRTQQEDSAVYLCASSSAGHYEQYFGPGTRLTVT.